This T cell receptor (beta chain) was recorded in a study of beta chain features in type 1 diabetes. Without exception, sorted populations had purity beyond 98%. Findings and caveats of the study: The naive, central memory and Treg TCRB repertoires of patients appeared to be more similar to one another than those of healthy donors.

For this clone: Its antigen remains unknown.

V was trimmed by 5 bases and J by 5 bases, leaving 16 bases between them. Per the germline V gene, CDR1 is MDHEN and CDR2 is SYDVKM. The CDR3 contains 16 residues. Sequenced material consisted of expressed TCRB transcripts (all of the isolated RNA was reverse transcribed). Clones were sequenced by immunoSEQ multiplex PCR, and TCRdb holds only the in-frame ones, with some missing. The table shows about 150,000 clones, with under 9.5% occurring only once. Source material: central memory CD4+ T cells from blood. The J gene is TRBJ2-6, the V gene TRBV28; a possible D gene is TRBD1 (5 bases). This receptor was obtained from a man between 18 and 29 years old in good health. This CDR3 reads CASSPFQGSWANVLTF. DNA for the CDR3: TGTGCCAGCAGTCCCTTCCAGGGTTCTTGGGCCAACGTCCTGACTTTC.